This T cell receptor (beta chain) was found in a study of T cells in women clearing cervical HPV infection. Findings of the study overall: Controls had more TRBV6-7 (about 0.16%) than cases (0.11%).

Measured with immunoSEQ multiplex PCR; TCRdb has only the in-frame clones, and not every one. The sample holds over 45,000 clones. All participants had a single incident cervical HPV16 infection, and prevalent HPV16 infections were excluded. Worth noting for this clone: Its antigen remains unknown. Coverage ceases 3 residues before the CDR3 finishes, and the germline J gene fills in the end.

The CDR3 sequence is 15 residues long. Per germline, CDR1 LGHNA and CDR2 YNFKEQ. V lost 0 bases and J lost 3, with 11 bases in between. V usage is TRBV4-2 and J usage is TRBJ2-5; the D gene is possibly TRBD1 (6 bases). Sequenced: blood buffy coat. This sequence was found in a woman between 18 and 70 years old with a cervical HPV16 infection that either progressed to CIN3+ or cleared (not recorded which). CDR3 bases read: TGTGCCAGCAGCCAAGATCAGGGGCCTGAAGAGACC. This gives the protein CASSQDQGPEET. The full CDR3 reads CASSQDQGPEETQYF.